In its sample, the clone carrying this T cell receptor (beta chain) was seen many times. Its antigen is unidentified. This sample was included in a study of identical twins. Study results and caveats: Twins showed weaker excess sharing in their beta out-of-frame sequences. There were fewer insertions in abundant cord blood beta clonotypes, but memory repertoires showed no such pattern. Findings came from cross-sectional statistics, without long-term follow-up of donors.

Germline lookup yields CDR1 LGHNA and CDR2 YNFKEQ. The CDR3 is 16 amino acids. V was clipped by 1 base and J by 3 bases, with 13 bases between them. TCRdb re-called the 5' RACE reads with MiXCR, one entry per CDR3 protein. The sample holds 450,000 to 650,000 distinct CDR3 sequences, 9.6% seen once. A further study also used this sample, focusing on yellow fever vaccine responses in identical twins.

The sample was PBMCs. The rearrangement uses TRBV4-2 and TRBJ2-1, with D possibly matching TRBD2 (5 bases). The sequence derives from a woman aged 18-29 years in good health. CDR3 bases: TGTGCCAGCAGCCAAGTCGCTAGCCGCTACTACAATGAGCAGTTCTTC. The encoded protein is CASSQVASRYYNEQFF.